This T cell receptor beta chain appears in the sequencing data of a study of blood T cell repertoires in COVID-19. The wider study: The United States, Italy and Spain were the sources of the acute and convalescent COVID-19 samples. From T cells, B-cell-depleted T cells, or PBMCs came the material, which was cDNA or gDNA.

Original data processing: Amplified reference gene primers provided the basis for estimating nucleated cell counts. Libraries were prepared by immunoSEQ multiplex PCR; TCRdb keeps only in-frame clonotypes and omits some of them. The V and J calls and clone size were taken over from that table, and D and trimming were inferred from the DNA. The sample has under 500,000 clones; 75% to 90% are singletons. Germline V gene data show CDR1 as KGHDR and CDR2 as SFDVKD. The CDR3 is 18 residues long. J was trimmed by 5 bases and V by 0 bases; bases with no gene match: 11. The sequenced sample was peripheral blood. The sequence was obtained from a woman aged 30 to 39 with acute or convalescent COVID-19. This sequence joins TRBV24-1 and TRBJ1-1, with TRBD1 identical over 10 bases. CDR3 sequence reads: CATSDLSRDRGLLTEAFF. CDR3 DNA: TGTGCCACCAGTGATTTGTCCCGGGACAGGGGACTCCTTACTGAAGCTTTCTTT.